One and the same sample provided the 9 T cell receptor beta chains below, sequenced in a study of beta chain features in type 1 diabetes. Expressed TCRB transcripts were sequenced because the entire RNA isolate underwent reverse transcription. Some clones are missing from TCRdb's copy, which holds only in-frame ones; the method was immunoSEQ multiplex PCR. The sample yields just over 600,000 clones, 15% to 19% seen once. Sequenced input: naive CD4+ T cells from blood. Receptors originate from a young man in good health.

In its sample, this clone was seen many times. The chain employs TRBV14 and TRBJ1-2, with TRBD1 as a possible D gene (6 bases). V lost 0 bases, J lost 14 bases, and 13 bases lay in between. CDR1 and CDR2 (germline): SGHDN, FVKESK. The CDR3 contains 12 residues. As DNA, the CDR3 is TGTGCCAGCAGCCAAGAGGCGGGGGCGAGGACCTTC. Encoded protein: CASSQEAGARTF.

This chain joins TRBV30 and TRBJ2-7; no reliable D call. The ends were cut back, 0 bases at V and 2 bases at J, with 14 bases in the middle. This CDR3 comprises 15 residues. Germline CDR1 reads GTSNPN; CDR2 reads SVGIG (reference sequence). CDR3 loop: CAWSVLGRSPYEQYF. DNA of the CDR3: TGTGCCTGGAGTGTACTGGGCCGATCTCCCTACGAGCAGTACTTC.

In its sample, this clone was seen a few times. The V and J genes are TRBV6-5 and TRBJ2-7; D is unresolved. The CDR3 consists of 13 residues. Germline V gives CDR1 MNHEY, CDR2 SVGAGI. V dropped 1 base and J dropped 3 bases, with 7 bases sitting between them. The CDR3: CASSYWQGYEQYF. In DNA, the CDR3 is TGTGCCAGCAGTTACTGGCAAGGCTACGAGCAGTACTTC.

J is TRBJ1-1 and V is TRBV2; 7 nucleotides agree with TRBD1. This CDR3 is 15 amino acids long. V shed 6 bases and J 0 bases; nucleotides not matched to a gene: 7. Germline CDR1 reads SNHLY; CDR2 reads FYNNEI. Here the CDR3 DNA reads TGTGCCAGCAGAGCCTCCGGGACAGTGAACACTGAAGCTTTCTTT. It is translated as CASRASGTVNTEAFF.

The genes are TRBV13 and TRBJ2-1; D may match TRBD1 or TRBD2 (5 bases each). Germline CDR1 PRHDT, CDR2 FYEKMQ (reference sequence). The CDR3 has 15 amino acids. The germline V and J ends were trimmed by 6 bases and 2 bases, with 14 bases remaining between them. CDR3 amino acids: CASRVPGTPYNEQFF. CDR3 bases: TGTGCCAGCAGGGTCCCCGGGACGCCCTACAATGAGCAGTTCTTC.

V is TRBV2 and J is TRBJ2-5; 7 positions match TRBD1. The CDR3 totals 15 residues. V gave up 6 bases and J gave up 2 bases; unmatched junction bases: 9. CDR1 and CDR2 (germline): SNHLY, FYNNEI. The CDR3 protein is CASRPPGTEQETQYF. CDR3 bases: TGTGCCAGCAGACCCCCCGGGACAGAACAAGAGACCCAGTACTTC.

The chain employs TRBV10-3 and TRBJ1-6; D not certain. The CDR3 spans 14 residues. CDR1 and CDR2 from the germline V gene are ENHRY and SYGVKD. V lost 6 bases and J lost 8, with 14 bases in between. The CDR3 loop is CAISRGVGDSPLHF. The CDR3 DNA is TGTGCCATCAGCAGAGGCGTTGGGGATTCACCCCTCCACTTT.

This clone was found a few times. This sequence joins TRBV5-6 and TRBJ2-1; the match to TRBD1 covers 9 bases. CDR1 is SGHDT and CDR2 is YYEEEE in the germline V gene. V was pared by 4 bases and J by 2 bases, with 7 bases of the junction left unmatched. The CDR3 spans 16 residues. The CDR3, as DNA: TGTGCCAGCAGCCGGGACAGGGAGAGACCCTACAATGAGCAGTTCTTC. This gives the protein CASSRDRERPYNEQFF.

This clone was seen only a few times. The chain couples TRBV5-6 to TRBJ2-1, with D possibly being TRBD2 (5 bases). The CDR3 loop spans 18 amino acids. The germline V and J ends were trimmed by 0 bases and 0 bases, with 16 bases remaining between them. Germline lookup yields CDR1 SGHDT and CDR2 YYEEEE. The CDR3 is CASSLERLAYGSYNEQFF. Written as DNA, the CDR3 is TGTGCCAGCAGCTTGGAGCGATTAGCGTATGGCTCCTACAATGAGCAGTTCTTC.